The 25 T cell receptor beta chains listed next were all sequenced from one sample in a study of identical twins. MiXCR was run by TCRdb on the 5' RACE reads, yielding one entry per CDR3 protein. This sample has approximately 410,000 distinct CDR3 sequences, with about 18% found just once. The specimen was naive T cells sorted from blood. The receptors here all came from a middle-aged man in good health.

This clonotype was counted a single time. The gene calls are TRBV4-3 and TRBJ2-3; 12 bases are a match to TRBD2. The CDR3 consists of 17 residues. After removal of 1 base from V and 0 bases from J, the junction contained 2 bases not matched to a gene. CDR1 is LGHNA, CDR2 YSLEER, per germline. The CDR3 region is CASSQATSGRSTDTQYF. The CDR3 nucleotides read TGCGCCAGCAGCCAAGCTACTAGCGGGAGGAGCACAGATACGCAGTATTTT.

In this sample, this clonotype turned up many times. The chain links TRBV2 to TRBJ2-3; tentative D call: TRBD2 (5 bases). In germline, CDR1 is SNHLY, CDR2 FYNNEI. With 7 bases removed from V and 6 bases from J, the gap between germline ends came to 11 bases. There are 12 residues in the CDR3. CDR3 coding DNA: TGTGCCAGCAATTCCGAGGGCGATACGCAGTATTTT. Amino acid sequence: CASNSEGDTQYF.

This clonotype was detected only a few times. The genes are TRBV20-1 and TRBJ1-4, with D uncertain. The length of the CDR3 is 13 residues. CDR1 is DFQATT and CDR2 is SNEGSKA in the germline V gene (reference sequence). The germline V and J ends were trimmed by 3 bases and 4 bases, with 9 bases remaining between them. This CDR3 reads CSASRTSNEKLFF. CDR3 DNA sequence: TGCAGTGCTAGCCGGACGAGTAATGAAAAACTGTTTTTT.

In this sample, this clonotype turned up a few times. The J gene is TRBJ2-7, the V gene TRBV27, with D perhaps matching TRBD2 (6 bases). Germline-derived CDR1 and CDR2 are MNHEY and SMNVEV (reference sequence). The V gene lost 6 bases and the J gene lost 0 bases, with 18 bases spanning the gap. The CDR3 is made up of 16 amino acids. The CDR3 coding sequence is TGTGCCAGCAGACGAGGAGCGGGTACGAGCTCCTACGAGCAGTACTTC. Its translation is CASRRGAGTSSYEQYF.

This chain joins TRBV6-1 and TRBJ2-5; TRBD2 matches at 15 bases. The CDR3 is made up of 18 amino acids. CDR1 is MNHNS, CDR2 SASEGT, per germline. V lost 7 bases to trimming and J lost 2 bases; unmatched junction nucleotides: 11. The CDR3 DNA is TGTGCCAGCAACTCCGGACTAGCGGGAGGGCCACTTCAAGAGACCCAGTACTTC. It yields the protein CASNSGLAGGPLQETQYF.

To note about this clonotype: Being one base from a much bigger clone, this may be a read error. The CDR3 bases are TGTGCCAGCGACTCGCGAGAGAGTATAGATACGCAGTATTTT. Amino acids: CASDSRESIDTQYF. The rearrangement uses TRBV12-3 or TRBV12-4 and TRBJ2-3; D is uncertain. Trimming stripped 8 bases from V and 5 bases from J, with 17 bases between. The CDR3 extends over 14 amino acids.

This clonotype was counted at least ten times. The chain employs TRBV6-6 and TRBJ1-1; D is unresolved. The CDR3 spans 11 residues. V lost 6 bases to trimming and J lost 7 bases, with 9 bases between them. Germline-derived CDR1 and CDR2 are MNHNY and SVGAGI (reference sequence). The CDR3 loop is CASSPGLEAFF. The CDR3 DNA is TGTGCCAGCAGCCCCGGACTTGAAGCTTTCTTT.

This clonotype appeared a few times. The chain joins TRBV7-2 to TRBJ2-1, with 9 bases fitting TRBD1. CDR3 length: 14 amino acids. V shed 7 bases and J 2 bases; nucleotides not matched to a gene: 3. From germline, CDR1 is SGHTA and CDR2 FQGNSA. The CDR3 DNA is TGTGCCAGCAACCGACAGGGGGCCTACAATGAGCAGTTCTTC. Translated: CASNRQGAYNEQFF.

The table lists this clonotype with a count of one. The chain's CDR3 is CASSRTQLAGETNEQFF. DNA of the CDR3: TGTGCCAGCTCACGAACTCAACTAGCGGGAGAAACCAATGAGCAGTTCTTC. The chain has TRBV18 and TRBJ2-1; TRBD2 agrees at 11 bases. The CDR3 length is 17 residues. V was pared by 4 bases and J by 6 bases, with 11 bases of the junction left unmatched. Germline V gene lookup returns CDR1 KGHSH and CDR2 LQKENI.

This clonotype was detected a few times. CDR3 sequence reads: CASSAATSGGFYEQYF. The CDR3 DNA follows: TGCGCCAGCAGCGCCGCAACTAGCGGGGGGTTCTACGAGCAGTACTTC. The chain employs TRBV5-1 and TRBJ2-7; 12 bases align to TRBD2. CDR3 size: 16 residues. V lost 4 bases to trimming and J lost 3 bases; unmatched junction nucleotides: 8. Germline lookup yields CDR1 SGHRS and CDR2 YFSETQ.

Of note for this clonotype: With a much larger clone just one base away, this may be a read error. The V call is TRBV20-1, the J call TRBJ2-3; 16 nucleotides align to TRBD2. Germline V gene data show CDR1 as DFQATT and CDR2 as SNEGSKA (reference sequence). The CDR3 is 15 residues long. CDR3 amino acids: CNARGLAGGLDTQYF. CDR3 nucleotide sequence: TGCAATGCCCGGGGACTAGCGGGAGGGTTAGATACGCAGTATTTT.

This rearrangement joins TRBV28 to TRBJ1-2; TRBD1 matches at 9 bases. This CDR3 region has 14 residues. Trimming removed 5 bases from V and 2 bases from J; junction bases left unmatched: 3. Germline CDR1 reads MDHEN; CDR2 reads SYDVKM. CDR3 in DNA: TGTGCCAGCAGTGAAGGACAGGGGAACTATGGCTACACCTTC. Amino acid sequence: CASSEGQGNYGYTF.

This clonotype was observed a few times. The chain is built from TRBV5-1 and TRBJ1-2; D not resolved. The length of the CDR3 is 13 residues. Germline CDR1 reads SGHRS; CDR2 reads YFSETQ. V lost 0 bases to trimming and J lost 8 bases, with 11 bases between them. In DNA, the CDR3 is TGCGCCAGCAGCTTGGAAAGTGGCTGGGGCTACACCTTC. Protein sequence: CASSLESGWGYTF.

V usage is TRBV20-1 and J usage is TRBJ2-5, with 8 bases fitting TRBD2. Trimming at V came to 6 bases and at J to 1 base, leaving 16 bases not matched to a gene. Germline CDR1 reads DFQATT; CDR2 reads SNEGSKA (reference sequence). The CDR3 covers 17 residues. CDR3 sequence reads: CSATIPGTRRVQETQYF. The DNA for the CDR3 is TGCAGTGCCACAATACCCGGGACTAGGAGGGTCCAAGAGACCCAGTACTTC.

In its sample, this clonotype was seen a few times. The J gene is TRBJ2-1, the V gene TRBV12-3 or TRBV12-4; 14 bases agree with TRBD2. There are 16 residues in the CDR3. The J segment lost 2 bases and the V segment lost 8 bases, leaving 5 bases of the junction unmatched. The CDR3 sequence: CASGRTSGGTYNEQFF. Here the CDR3 DNA reads TGTGCCAGCGGGAGGACTAGCGGGGGGACCTACAATGAGCAGTTCTTC.

The J gene is TRBJ2-5, the V gene TRBV5-5, with a weak D call TRBD1 (6 bases). This CDR3 has 15 residues. The germline V gene encodes CDR1 SGHKS and CDR2 YYEKEE (reference sequence). V was trimmed by 1 base and J by 2 bases, leaving 12 bases between them. CDR3 sequence: CASSLFGGQQETQYF. DNA of the CDR3: TGTGCCAGCAGCTTGTTCGGAGGACAGCAAGAGACCCAGTACTTC.

In this sample, this clonotype turned up many times. The chain links TRBV29-1 to TRBJ2-7, with 8 bases matching TRBD2. CDR3 size: 15 residues. The junction had 11 bases not matched to a gene; V was cut back by 7 bases and J by 0 bases. Looked up from germline, CDR1 is SQVTM and CDR2 is ANQGSEA. CDR3 amino acids: CSAEGIAGSSYEQYF. The DNA for the CDR3 is TGCAGCGCCGAAGGTATAGCGGGAAGCTCCTACGAGCAGTACTTC.

There are many counts of this clonotype. The V gene is TRBV20-1, the J gene TRBJ2-3; D is uncertain. The CDR3 has 13 amino acids. The V end lost 1 base, the J end lost 0 bases, and 5 bases lay between the germline ends. Germline V gene lookup returns CDR1 DFQATT and CDR2 SNEGSKA (reference sequence). The CDR3 spells CSARGSSTDTQYF. DNA of the CDR3: TGCAGTGCTAGAGGTAGTAGCACAGATACGCAGTATTTT.

This chain connects TRBV5-4 to TRBJ2-5; D unresolved. The CDR3 has 11 amino acids. Trimming took off 0 bases at V and 12 bases at J, with 9 bases between the two ends. The V gene's germline CDR1 is SGHNT and CDR2 YYREEE (reference sequence). As DNA, the CDR3 is TGTGCCAGCAGCTTGGGACGGGCTAAGTACTTC. This translates into CASSLGRAKYF.

The sample holds many counts of this clonotype. The chain recombines TRBV3-1 with TRBJ2-3; D is unresolved. Looked up from germline, CDR1 is LGHDT and CDR2 is YNNKEL (reference sequence). V was shortened by 3 bases and J by 10 bases, with 14 bases between the two germline ends. The CDR3 sequence is 13 residues long. CDR3 sequence: CASSHPGVFPQYF. In DNA, the CDR3 is TGTGCCAGCAGCCATCCTGGGGTTTTCCCGCAGTATTTT.

This clonotype was observed a few times. This chain connects TRBV5-1 to TRBJ2-4, with D perhaps matching TRBD2 (6 bases). The V end lost 0 bases, the J end lost 7 bases, and 11 bases lay between the germline ends. This CDR3 comprises 14 residues. The germline V gene encodes CDR1 SGHRS and CDR2 YFSETQ. DNA of the CDR3: TGCGCCAGCAGCTTGGGCGGGGCAGGGAACATTCAGTACTTC. Translation: CASSLGGAGNIQYF.

This clonotype has just a few counts. V is TRBV6-1 and J is TRBJ2-1, with a possible D match to TRBD2 (6 bases). V lost 6 bases and J lost 0, with 12 bases in between. The germline CDR1 and CDR2 sequences are MNHNS and SASEGT. The CDR3 has 15 residues. CDR3 protein: CASRVGGTSYNEQFF. The CDR3 DNA sequence: TGTGCCAGCAGGGTCGGCGGGACCTCCTACAATGAGCAGTTCTTC.

The V and J genes are TRBV6-2 or TRBV6-3 and TRBJ2-7; 8 positions agree with TRBD1. The junction had 7 bases not matched to a gene; V was cut back by 6 bases and J by 0 bases. Germline-derived CDR1 and CDR2 are MNHEY and SVGEGT. The CDR3 spans 15 residues. CDR3 nucleotide sequence: TGTGCCAGCAGCAGCACCGGACAGGGCTCCTACGAGCAGTACTTC. Translation gives CASSSTGQGSYEQYF.

This clonotype was counted many times. J is TRBJ2-4 and V is TRBV10-3; 7 nucleotides line up with TRBD1. Germline trimming cut 5 bases from V and 13 bases from J; bases unmatched to any gene: 20. Germline CDR1 is ENHRY and CDR2 is SYGVKD. The CDR3 length is 16 residues. The CDR3 sequence is CAISPQGFRDSALQYF. The CDR3, as DNA: TGTGCCATCAGTCCACAGGGTTTCCGGGACAGTGCTCTCCAGTACTTC.

This clonotype was seen at least ten times. V gene TRBV7-9 combines with J gene TRBJ2-7, with D tentatively TRBD2 (5 bases). Germline values: CDR1 SEHNR, CDR2 FQNEAQ (reference sequence). V was shortened by 4 bases and J by 3 bases, with 16 bases between the two germline ends. The CDR3 has 15 residues. The CDR3 sequence is CASSSSGSAIYEQYF. The CDR3 DNA follows: TGTGCCAGCAGCTCGTCGGGAAGCGCTATCTACGAGCAGTACTTC.